The text below deals with one T cell receptor (beta chain). The data derive from a study of cytomegalovirus exposure and HLA in healthy donors. The CDR3 is 15 residues long. Trimming cost V 4 bases and J 3 bases; bases outside gene matches: 7. CDR1 and CDR2 (germline): SQVTM, ANQGSEA. It was with 60 Vbeta and 13 Jbeta primers that the PCR ran. Method: immunoSEQ multiplex PCR; TCRdb's copy keeps in-frame clones and lacks some. The table includes 150,000 to 200,000 clones, around 83% detected once. This TCR was recovered from a man aged 50-59 years in good health and CMV-seropositive. Material: PBMCs. The chain has TRBV29-1 and TRBJ1-4; TRBD1 aligns across 8 bases. CDR3 sequence: CSVARQGNPNEKLFF. For the CDR3, the DNA is TGCAGCGTTGCCAGACAGGGGAATCCTAATGAAAAACTGTTTTTT.